This entry is about one T cell receptor (beta chain). Investigators isolated RNA and reverse transcribed it into cDNA to act as the sequencing template. This table comes from immunoSEQ multiplex PCR, and its TCRdb copy is limited to in-frame clones, with some not included. The sample includes about 120,000 clones, 35% to 40% of them seen just once. The CDR3 is 13 amino acids. This sample was included in a study of CD8+ T cells in alopecia areata. CD4+ and CD8+ T cells were sorted from PBMCs stained for CD3, CD4 and CD8. The sequence was obtained from a human donor with alopecia areata. Material: CD4+ T cells sorted from blood. The chain links TRBV21-1 to TRBJ2-7. TRBV21-1 is described as a pseudogene. For the CDR3, the DNA is TGTGCCAGCAGCAAATCATGGGGGTACGAGCAGTACTTC. This sequence encodes CASSKSWGYEQYF.